This T cell receptor beta chain emerged from a study of T-cell reconstitution after alpha-beta-depleted transplantation in children. Germline loops: CDR1 SGDLS, CDR2 YYNGEE. CDR3 length equals 17 residues. The ends were cut back, 3 bases at V and 8 bases at J, with 24 bases in the middle. Many counts were recorded for this clonotype. Using unique molecular identifiers, the investigators prepared the TCRbeta library. TCRdb ran MiXCR on the PCR reads and lists one entry per CDR3 protein. The data show over 200,000 distinct CDR3 sequences, about 15% seen once. V is TRBV9 and J is TRBJ2-1, with D possibly matching TRBD2 (6 bases). The sequencing here drew on PBMCs, mostly from graft donor cells, taken 360 days after TCRalphabeta/CD19-depleted stem cell transplant. This TCR derives from a male patient under 10 years old who had a stem cell transplant for acute lymphoblastic leukemia, so the T cells may come from the graft donor. The CDR3: CASSERGGSGSWDEQFF. The CDR3 nucleotides are TGTGCCAGCAGCGAGAGGGGAGGTAGCGGTTCTTGGGATGAGCAGTTCTTC.